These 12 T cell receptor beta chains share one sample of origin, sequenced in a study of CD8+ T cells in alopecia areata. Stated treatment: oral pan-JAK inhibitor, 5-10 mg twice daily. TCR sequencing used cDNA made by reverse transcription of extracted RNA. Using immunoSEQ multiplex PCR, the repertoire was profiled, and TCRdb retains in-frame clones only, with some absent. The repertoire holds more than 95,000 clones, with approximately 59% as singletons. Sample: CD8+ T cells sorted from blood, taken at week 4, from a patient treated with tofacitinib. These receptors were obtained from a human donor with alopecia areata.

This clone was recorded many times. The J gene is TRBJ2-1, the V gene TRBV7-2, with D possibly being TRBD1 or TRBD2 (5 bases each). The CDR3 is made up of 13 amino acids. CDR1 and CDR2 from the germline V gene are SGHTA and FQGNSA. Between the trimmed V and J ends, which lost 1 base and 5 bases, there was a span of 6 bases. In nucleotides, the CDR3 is TGTGCCAGCAGCTTAGGGGGACACAATGAGCAGTTCTTC. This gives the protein CASSLGGHNEQFF.

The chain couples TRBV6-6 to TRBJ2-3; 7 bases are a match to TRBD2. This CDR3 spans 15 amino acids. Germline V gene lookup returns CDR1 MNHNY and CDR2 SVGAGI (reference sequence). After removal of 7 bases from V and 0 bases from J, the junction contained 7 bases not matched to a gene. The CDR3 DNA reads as TGTGCCAGCAACGCCCGGGGGGTTAGCACAGATACGCAGTATTTT. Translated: CASNARGVSTDTQYF.

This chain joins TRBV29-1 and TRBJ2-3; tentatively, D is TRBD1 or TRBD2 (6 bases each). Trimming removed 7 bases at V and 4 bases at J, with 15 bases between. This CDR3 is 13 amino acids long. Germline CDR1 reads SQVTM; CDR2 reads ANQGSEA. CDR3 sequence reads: CSEKGGNADTQYF. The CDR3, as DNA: TGCAGCGAGAAGGGGGGTAACGCAGATACGCAGTATTTT.

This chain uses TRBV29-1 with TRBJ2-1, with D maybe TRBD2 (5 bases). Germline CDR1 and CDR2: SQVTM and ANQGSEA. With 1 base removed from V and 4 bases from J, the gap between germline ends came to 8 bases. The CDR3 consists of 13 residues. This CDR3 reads CSVEAGNYNEQFF. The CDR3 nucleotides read TGCAGCGTTGAAGCGGGGAATTACAATGAGCAGTTCTTC.

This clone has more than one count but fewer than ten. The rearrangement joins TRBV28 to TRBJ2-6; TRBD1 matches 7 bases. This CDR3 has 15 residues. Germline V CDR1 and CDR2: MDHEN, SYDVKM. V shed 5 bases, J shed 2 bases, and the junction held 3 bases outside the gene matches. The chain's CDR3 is CASSLTGAGANVLTF. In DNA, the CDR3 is TGTGCCAGCAGTCTCACAGGGGCTGGGGCCAACGTCCTGACTTTC.

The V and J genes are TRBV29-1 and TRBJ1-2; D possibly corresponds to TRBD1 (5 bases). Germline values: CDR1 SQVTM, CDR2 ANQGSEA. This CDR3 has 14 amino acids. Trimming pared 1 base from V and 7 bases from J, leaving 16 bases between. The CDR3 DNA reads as TGCAGCGTTGAAGTCCCCGGCGGGGCTAGTGGCTACACCTTC. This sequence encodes CSVEVPGGASGYTF.

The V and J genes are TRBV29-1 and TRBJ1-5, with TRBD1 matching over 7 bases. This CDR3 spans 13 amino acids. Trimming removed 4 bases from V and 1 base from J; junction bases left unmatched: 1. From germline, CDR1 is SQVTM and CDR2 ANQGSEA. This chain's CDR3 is CSVGQGSNQPQHF. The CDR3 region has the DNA TGCAGCGTTGGACAGGGCAGCAATCAGCCCCAGCATTTT.

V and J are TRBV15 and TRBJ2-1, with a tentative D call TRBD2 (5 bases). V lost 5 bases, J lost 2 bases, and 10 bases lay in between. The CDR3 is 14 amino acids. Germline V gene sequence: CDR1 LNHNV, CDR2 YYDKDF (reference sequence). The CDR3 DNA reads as TGTGCCACCAGCCGTCCCGGGGCCTACAATGAGCAGTTCTTC. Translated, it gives CATSRPGAYNEQFF.

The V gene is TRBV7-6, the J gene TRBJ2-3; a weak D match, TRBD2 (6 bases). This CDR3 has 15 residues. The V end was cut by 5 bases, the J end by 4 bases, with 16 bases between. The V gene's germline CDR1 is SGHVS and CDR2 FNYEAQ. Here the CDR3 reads CASSMGLTRADTQYF. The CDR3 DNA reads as TGTGCCAGCAGCATGGGACTGACACGGGCAGATACGCAGTATTTT.

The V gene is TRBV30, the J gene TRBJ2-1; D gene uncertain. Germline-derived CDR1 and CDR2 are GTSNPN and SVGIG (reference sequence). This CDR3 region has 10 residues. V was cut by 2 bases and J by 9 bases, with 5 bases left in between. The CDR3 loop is CAWSMSEQFF. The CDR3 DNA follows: TGTGCCTGGAGTATGAGTGAGCAGTTCTTC.

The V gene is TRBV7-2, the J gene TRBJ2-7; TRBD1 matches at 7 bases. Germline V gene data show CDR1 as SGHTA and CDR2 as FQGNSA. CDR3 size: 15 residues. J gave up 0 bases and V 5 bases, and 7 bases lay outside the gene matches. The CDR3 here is CASSPERTGSYEQYF. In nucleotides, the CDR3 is TGTGCCAGCAGCCCGGAAAGGACAGGCTCCTACGAGCAGTACTTC.

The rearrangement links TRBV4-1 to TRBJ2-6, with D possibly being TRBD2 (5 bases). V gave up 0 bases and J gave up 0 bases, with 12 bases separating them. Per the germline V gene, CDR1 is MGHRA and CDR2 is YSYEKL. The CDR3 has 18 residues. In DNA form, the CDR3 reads TGCGCCAGCAGCCAAGATTTCGGGGTTAGCTCTGGGGCCAACGTCCTGACTTTC. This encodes CASSQDFGVSSGANVLTF.